This T cell receptor (beta chain) was sequenced in a study of early T cells in non-severe SARS-CoV-2 infection. General study points: VDJdb matches were skewed toward anti-spike CD8 T cell responses.

Unique molecular identifier tags were affixed to discrete cDNA molecules. TCRdb re-analysed the 5' RACE reads in MiXCR, keeping a single row per CDR3 protein. In the table there are fewer than 55,000 distinct CDR3 sequences, roughly 4% of which are singletons. This clonotype came up many times. Its matching antigen is unknown. CDR3 size: 15 residues. The V end was cut by 3 bases, the J end by 0 bases, with 10 bases between. Germline V gene sequence: CDR1 SGHTA, CDR2 FQGNSA. The genes are TRBV7-2 and TRBJ2-3; D remains unclear. The sample comprised whole blood. This receptor was taken from an adult who was a healthcare worker with PCR-confirmed SARS-CoV-2 infection or an uninfected control (not recorded which). CDR3: CASSLQGFSTDTQYF. In nucleotides, the CDR3 is TGTGCCAGCAGCTTGCAAGGGTTCAGCACAGATACGCAGTATTTT.